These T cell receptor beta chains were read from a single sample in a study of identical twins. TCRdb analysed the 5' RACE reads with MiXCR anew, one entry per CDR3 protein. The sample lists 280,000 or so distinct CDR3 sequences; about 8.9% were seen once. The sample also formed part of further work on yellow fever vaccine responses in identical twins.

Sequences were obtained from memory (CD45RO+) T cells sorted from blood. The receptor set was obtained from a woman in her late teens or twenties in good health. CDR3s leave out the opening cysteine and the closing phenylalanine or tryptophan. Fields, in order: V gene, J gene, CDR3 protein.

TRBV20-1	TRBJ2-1	SAGRYYNEQF
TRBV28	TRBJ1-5	ASSFPDNYQPQH
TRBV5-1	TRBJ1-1	ASSLGRATEAF
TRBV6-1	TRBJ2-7	ASSDQLASSYEQY
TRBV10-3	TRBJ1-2	AIRPDLNYGYT
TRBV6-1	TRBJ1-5	ASTEGGGDQPQH
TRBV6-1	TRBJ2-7	ASSERASGSYEQY
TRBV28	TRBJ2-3	ASSSRGSTSGKSIDTQY
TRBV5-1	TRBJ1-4	ASSHRGQINEKLF
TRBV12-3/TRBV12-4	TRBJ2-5	ASSLGQGAQGTQY
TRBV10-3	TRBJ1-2	AISDAGPNGYT
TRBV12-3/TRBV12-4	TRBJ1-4	ASRAGNEKLF
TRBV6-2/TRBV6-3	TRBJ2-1	ASTPGVEYNEQF
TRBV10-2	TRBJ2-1	ASELAGASSYNEQF
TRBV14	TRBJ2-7	ASSQVGIYYEQY
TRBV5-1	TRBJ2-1	ASSPTSGPFNEQF
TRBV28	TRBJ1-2	ASKDRAPRGYT
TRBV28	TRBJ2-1	ASKGPGNNEQF
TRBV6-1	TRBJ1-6	ASRQDGYNSPLH
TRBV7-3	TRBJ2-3	ATFRGFTDTQY
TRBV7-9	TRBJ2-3	ASSSRDLDTDTQY
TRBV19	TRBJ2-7	ASTPTGSGGYEQY
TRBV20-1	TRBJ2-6	SASDRVLSGANVLT
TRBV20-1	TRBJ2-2	SAPEPGEVTGELF
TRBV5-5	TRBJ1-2	ASREDPRFGYGYT
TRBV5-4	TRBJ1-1	ASSPGDRNTEAF
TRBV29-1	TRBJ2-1	SVDYREQF
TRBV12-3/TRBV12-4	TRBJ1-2	ASRSSTEYGYT
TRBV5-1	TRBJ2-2	ASSFQTTGELF
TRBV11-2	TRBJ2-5	AGSLGGETQY
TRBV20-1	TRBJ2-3	SANSGRGYDTQY
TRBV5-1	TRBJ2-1	ASSQGTVNEQF
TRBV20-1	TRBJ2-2	SARVPGLGAGELF
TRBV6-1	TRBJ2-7	ASSQQKPGVGKEQY
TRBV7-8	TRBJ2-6	ASSLDEENPIETGANVLT
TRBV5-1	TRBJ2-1	ASSLGLDRGGNEQF
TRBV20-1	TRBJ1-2	SATRQALYGYT
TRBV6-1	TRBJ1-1	ASSGQANTEAF
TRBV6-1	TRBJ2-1	ASSLGTTGNEQF
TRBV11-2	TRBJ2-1	ASSLGIGSPSNEQF
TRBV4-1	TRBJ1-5	ASSQEGWTGVGQPQH
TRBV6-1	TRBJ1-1	ASSDPRARKAF
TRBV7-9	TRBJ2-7	ASSSPPGQTYEQY
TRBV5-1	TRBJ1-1	ASSDGTGRFPAF
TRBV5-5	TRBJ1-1	ASSLGPVPEAF
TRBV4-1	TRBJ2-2	ASSLTGVSLTGELF
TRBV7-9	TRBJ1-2	ASSAGEAGGYT
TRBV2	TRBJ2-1	ASTRDEQF
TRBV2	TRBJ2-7	ASSEEVRGGEQY
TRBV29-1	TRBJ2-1	SALPLVTSYNEQF
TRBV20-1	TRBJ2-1	SAAGTSGRDEQF
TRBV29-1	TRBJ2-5	SVAFGLRVQETQY
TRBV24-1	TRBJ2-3	ATSDPSGTSSTDTQY
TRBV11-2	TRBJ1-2	ASSLGRTAPNYGYT
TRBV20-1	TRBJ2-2	SASGAGERGGELF
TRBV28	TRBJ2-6	ASSLSSGRGPGANVLT
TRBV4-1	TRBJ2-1	ASSQPGQRANEQF